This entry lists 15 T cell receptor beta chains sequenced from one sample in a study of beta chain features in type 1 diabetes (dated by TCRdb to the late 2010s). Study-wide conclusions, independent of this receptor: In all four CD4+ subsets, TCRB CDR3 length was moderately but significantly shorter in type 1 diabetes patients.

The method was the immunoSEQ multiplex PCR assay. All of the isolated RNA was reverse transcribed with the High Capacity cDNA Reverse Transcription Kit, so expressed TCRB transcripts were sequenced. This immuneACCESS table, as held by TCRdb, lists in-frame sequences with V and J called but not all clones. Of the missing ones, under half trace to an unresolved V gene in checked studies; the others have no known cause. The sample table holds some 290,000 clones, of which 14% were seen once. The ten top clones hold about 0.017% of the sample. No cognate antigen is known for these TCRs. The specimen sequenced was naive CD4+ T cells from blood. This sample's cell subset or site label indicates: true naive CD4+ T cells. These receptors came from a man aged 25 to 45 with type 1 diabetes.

This CDR3 is CASSLARDRSTDTQYF. The CDR3 DNA reads TGCGCCAGCAGTTTAGCGCGGGACAGATCCACAGATACGCAGTATTTT. V and J are TRBV5-1 and TRBJ2-3, with D possibly TRBD1 on 7 matching bases. Germline V gene lookup returns CDR1 SGHRS and CDR2 YFSETQ. The CDR3 runs to 16 residues. V was trimmed by 5 bases and J by 2 bases, leaving 18 bases between them.

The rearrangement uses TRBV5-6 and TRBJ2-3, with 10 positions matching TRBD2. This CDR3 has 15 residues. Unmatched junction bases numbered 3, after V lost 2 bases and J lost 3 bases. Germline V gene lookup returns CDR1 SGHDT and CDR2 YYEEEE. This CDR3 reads CASSFASGSTDTQYF. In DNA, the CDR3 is TGTGCCAGCAGCTTCGCTAGCGGGAGTACAGATACGCAGTATTTT.

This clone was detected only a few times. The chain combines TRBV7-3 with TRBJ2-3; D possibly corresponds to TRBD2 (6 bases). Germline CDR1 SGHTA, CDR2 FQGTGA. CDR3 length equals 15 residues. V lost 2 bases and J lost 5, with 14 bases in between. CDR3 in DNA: TGTGCCAGCAGCTTAGACGGGACTTACTTAGATACGCAGTATTTT. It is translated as CASSLDGTYLDTQYF.

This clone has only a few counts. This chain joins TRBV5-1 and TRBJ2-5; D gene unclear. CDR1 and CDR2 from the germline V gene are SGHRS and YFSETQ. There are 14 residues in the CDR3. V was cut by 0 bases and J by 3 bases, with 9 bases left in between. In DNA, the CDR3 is TGCGCCAGCAGCTTGGTCGCTACGGAAGAGACCCAGTACTTC. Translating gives CASSLVATEETQYF.

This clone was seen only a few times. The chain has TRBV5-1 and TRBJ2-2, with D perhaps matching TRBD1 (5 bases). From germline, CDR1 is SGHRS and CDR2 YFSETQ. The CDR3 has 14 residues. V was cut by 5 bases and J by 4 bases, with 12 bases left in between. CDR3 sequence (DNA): TGCGCCAGCAGAAGTACACAGGTCACCGGGGAGCTGTTTTTT. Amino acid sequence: CASRSTQVTGELFF.

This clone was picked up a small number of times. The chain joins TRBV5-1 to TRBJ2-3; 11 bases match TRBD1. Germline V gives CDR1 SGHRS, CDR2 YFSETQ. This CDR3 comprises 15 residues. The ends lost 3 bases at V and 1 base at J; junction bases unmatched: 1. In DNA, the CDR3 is TGCGCCAGCAGCTCGGGACAGGGGGGCACAGATACGCAGTATTTT. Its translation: CASSSGQGGTDTQYF.

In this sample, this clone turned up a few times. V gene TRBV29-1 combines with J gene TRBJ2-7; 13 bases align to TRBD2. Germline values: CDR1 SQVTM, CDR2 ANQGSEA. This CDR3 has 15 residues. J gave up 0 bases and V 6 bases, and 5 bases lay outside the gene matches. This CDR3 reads CSVGRTSGSSYEQYF. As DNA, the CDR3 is TGCAGCGTGGGACGGACTAGCGGGAGCTCCTACGAGCAGTACTTC.

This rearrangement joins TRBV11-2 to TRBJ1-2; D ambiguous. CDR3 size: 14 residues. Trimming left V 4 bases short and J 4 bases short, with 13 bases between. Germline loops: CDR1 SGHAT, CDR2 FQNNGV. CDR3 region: CASSSSGEGYGYTF. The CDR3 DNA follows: TGTGCCAGCAGCTCATCGGGAGAAGGCTATGGCTACACCTTC.

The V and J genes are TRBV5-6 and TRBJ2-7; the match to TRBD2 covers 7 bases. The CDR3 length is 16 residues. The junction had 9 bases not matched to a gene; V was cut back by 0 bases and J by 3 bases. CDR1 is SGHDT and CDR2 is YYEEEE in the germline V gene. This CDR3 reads CASSLAGAGEIYEQYF. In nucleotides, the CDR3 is TGTGCCAGCAGCTTGGCCGGGGCGGGAGAGATCTACGAGCAGTACTTC.

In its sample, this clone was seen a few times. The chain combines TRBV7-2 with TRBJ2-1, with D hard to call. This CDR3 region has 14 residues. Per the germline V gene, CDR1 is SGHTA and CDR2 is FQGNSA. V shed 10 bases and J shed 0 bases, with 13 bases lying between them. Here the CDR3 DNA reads TGTGCCACCATCGCAGATCCCTCCTACAATGAGCAGTTCTTC. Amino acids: CATIADPSYNEQFF. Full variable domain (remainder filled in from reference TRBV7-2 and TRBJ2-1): GAGVSQSPSNKVTEKGKDVELRCDPISGHTALYWYRQSLGQGLEFLIYFQGNSAPDKSGLPSDRFSAERTGGSVSTLTIQRTQQEDSAVYLCATIADPSYNEQFFGPGTRLTVL.

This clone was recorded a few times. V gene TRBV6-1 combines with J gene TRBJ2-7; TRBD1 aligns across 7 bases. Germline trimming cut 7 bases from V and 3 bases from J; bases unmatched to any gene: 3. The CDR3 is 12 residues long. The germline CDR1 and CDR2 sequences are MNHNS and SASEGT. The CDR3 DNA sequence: TGTGCCAGCAAGAACAGGGGCTACGAGCAGTACTTC. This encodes CASKNRGYEQYF.

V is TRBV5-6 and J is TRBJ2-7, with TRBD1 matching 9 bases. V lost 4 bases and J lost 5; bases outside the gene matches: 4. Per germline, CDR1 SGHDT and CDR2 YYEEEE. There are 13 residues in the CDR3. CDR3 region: CASSRTGVDEQYF. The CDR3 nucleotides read TGTGCCAGCAGCCGGACAGGGGTGGACGAGCAGTACTTC.

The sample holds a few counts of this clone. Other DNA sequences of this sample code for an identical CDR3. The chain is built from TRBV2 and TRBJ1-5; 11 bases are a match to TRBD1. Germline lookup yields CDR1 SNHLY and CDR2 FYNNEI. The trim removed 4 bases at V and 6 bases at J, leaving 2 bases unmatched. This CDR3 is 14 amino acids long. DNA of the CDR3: TGTGCCAGCAGTGTTGGGACAGGGGGTCAGCCCCAGCATTTT. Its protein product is CASSVGTGGQPQHF.

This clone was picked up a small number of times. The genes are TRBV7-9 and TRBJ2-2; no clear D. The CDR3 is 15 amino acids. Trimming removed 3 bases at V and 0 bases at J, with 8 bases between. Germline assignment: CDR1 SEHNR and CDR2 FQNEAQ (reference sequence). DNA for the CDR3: TGTGCCAGCAGCTTCGGTCTAGCGAACACCGGGGAGCTGTTTTTT. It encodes CASSFGLANTGELFF. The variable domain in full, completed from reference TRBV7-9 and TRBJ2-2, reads DTGVSQNPRHKITKRGQNVTFRCDPISEHNRLYWYRQTLGQGPEFLTYFQNEAQLEKSRLLSDRFSAERPKGSFSTLEIQRTEQGDSAMYLCASSFGLANTGELFFGEGSRLTVL.

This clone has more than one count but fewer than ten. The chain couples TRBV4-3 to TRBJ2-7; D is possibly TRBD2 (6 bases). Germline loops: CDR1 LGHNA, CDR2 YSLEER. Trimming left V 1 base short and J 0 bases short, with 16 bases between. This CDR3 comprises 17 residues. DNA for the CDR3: TGCGCCAGCAGCCAAGTTTATTTTCCCGGGGGCTCCTACGAGCAGTACTTC. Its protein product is CASSQVYFPGGSYEQYF.